Below, 26 T cell receptor beta chains from the same sample are listed, as sequenced in a study of blood T cells in healthy people across ages. Primed by a sample-barcoded 5' primer and a J-beta primer mix, a second PCR proceeded for about 6 to 11 cycles. One entry per CDR3 protein, called by TCRdb with MiXCR from the 5' RACE reads. In the table there are 1.5 million to 2 million distinct CDR3 sequences, roughly 52% of which are singletons. Material: blood. The receptors derive from a woman aged 40 to 50 in good health.

The table lists this clonotype with a few counts. The chain uses TRBV28 and TRBJ1-4; the D gene is possibly TRBD1 (6 bases). The CDR3 has 14 residues. Germline CDR1 is MDHEN and CDR2 is SYDVKM. Deletions cut 8 bases from V and 4 bases from J, with 14 bases between. The CDR3 loop reads CASRVDRLNEKLFF. The CDR3 DNA sequence: TGTGCCAGCCGAGTTGACAGGCTTAATGAAAAACTGTTTTTT.

The chain couples TRBV27 to TRBJ1-2; 8 positions match TRBD1. The CDR3 extends over 16 amino acids. The germline CDR1 and CDR2 sequences are MNHEY and SMNVEV (reference sequence). The J segment lost 3 bases and the V segment lost 5 bases, leaving 11 bases of the junction unmatched. CDR3 sequence reads: CASSQGAGTGYYGYTF. CDR3 sequence (DNA): TGTGCCAGCAGTCAGGGGGCAGGGACGGGGTACTATGGCTACACCTTC.

This chain uses TRBV2 with TRBJ1-2, with unresolved D. The CDR3 sequence is 16 residues long. The germline V gene encodes CDR1 SNHLY and CDR2 FYNNEI. Trimming stripped 2 bases from V and 0 bases from J, with 13 bases between. The CDR3 DNA reads as TGTGCCAGCAGTGAAAGTGAAGTAAGAGCTAACTATGGCTACACCTTC. Translation gives CASSESEVRANYGYTF.

The J gene is TRBJ2-7, the V gene TRBV7-9; D remains ambiguous. This CDR3 contains 12 residues. The ends were cut back, 3 bases at V and 2 bases at J, with 5 bases in the middle. CDR1 is SEHNR and CDR2 is FQNEAQ in the germline V gene (reference sequence). The CDR3 region is CASSFATYEQYF. In DNA, the CDR3 is TGTGCCAGCAGCTTCGCCACCTACGAGCAGTACTTC.

This clonotype showed up just a few times. V gene TRBV5-1 combines with J gene TRBJ2-1; 7 bases align to TRBD1. Trimming at V came to 2 bases and at J to 5 bases, leaving 7 bases not matched to a gene. This CDR3 region has 15 residues. Germline loops: CDR1 SGHRS, CDR2 YFSETQ. Here the CDR3 reads CASSLQTGSNNEQFF. The CDR3 nucleotides read TGCGCCAGCAGCTTACAGACAGGGTCAAACAATGAGCAGTTCTTC.

Only a few counts were recorded for this clonotype. The chain carries TRBV20-1 and TRBJ2-3; 7 nucleotides agree with TRBD1. Losses at the gene ends were 6 bases for V and 3 bases for J; bases not matched to a gene: 6. The V gene's germline CDR1 is DFQATT and CDR2 SNEGSKA (reference sequence). The CDR3 has 13 amino acids. CDR3 sequence (DNA): TGCAGTGCCCTAGGGGGCAAAACAGATACGCAGTATTTT. Its translation: CSALGGKTDTQYF.

This rearrangement joins TRBV3-1 to TRBJ2-1; D remains ambiguous. Deletions cut 1 base from V and 10 bases from J, with 8 bases between. CDR1 is LGHDT and CDR2 is YNNKEL in the germline V gene (reference sequence). The length of the CDR3 is 12 residues. The CDR3 DNA reads as TGTGCCAGCAGCCAAGTTATAGGGGAGCAGTTCTTC. Encoded protein: CASSQVIGEQFF.

This rearrangement joins TRBV4-2 to TRBJ2-5; 7 bases agree with TRBD1. Trimming at V came to 4 bases and at J to 2 bases, leaving 10 bases not matched to a gene. In germline, CDR1 is LGHNA, CDR2 YNFKEQ. CDR3 size: 16 residues. CDR3 amino acids: CASSRLDRVPQETQYF. The CDR3 coding sequence is TGTGCCAGCAGCCGATTAGACAGGGTCCCGCAAGAGACCCAGTACTTC.

This rearrangement joins TRBV4-2 to TRBJ1-1; no clear D. The CDR3 runs to 14 residues. Germline CDR1 LGHNA, CDR2 YNFKEQ. Trimming left V 1 base short and J 5 bases short, with 11 bases between. The CDR3 reads CASSQVEGLTEAFF. For the CDR3, the DNA is TGTGCCAGCAGCCAAGTAGAAGGGTTAACTGAAGCTTTCTTT.

In nucleotides, the CDR3 is TGCAGTGCTAGTGGGGGTGAGATGAACACTGAAGCTTTCTTT. This translates into CSASGGEMNTEAFF. The V and J genes are TRBV20-1 and TRBJ1-1; maybe TRBD1 (5 bases). Between the trimmed V and J ends, which lost 3 bases and 0 bases, there was a span of 11 bases. Germline-derived CDR1 and CDR2 are DFQATT and SNEGSKA (reference sequence). This CDR3 has 14 residues.

The chain carries TRBV4-3 and TRBJ1-2; D not certain. The CDR3 runs 15 residues. Germline-derived CDR1 and CDR2 are LGHNA and YSLEER. V was clipped by 1 base and J by 4 bases, with 13 bases between them. The CDR3 is CASSQVAARLYGYTF. CDR3 DNA: TGCGCCAGCAGCCAAGTGGCGGCCAGGCTCTATGGCTACACCTTC.

This clonotype was detected a few times. Here the CDR3 DNA reads TGTGCCAGCAGTTTCCGCGTTCGGGCGGGCACCGGGGAGCTGTTTTTT. Translation: CASSFRVRAGTGELFF. The V call is TRBV28, the J call TRBJ2-2; D perhaps matches TRBD2 (5 bases). The CDR3 contains 16 residues. V was cut by 3 bases and J by 4 bases, with 15 bases left in between. Germline V CDR1 and CDR2: MDHEN, SYDVKM.

The V and J genes are TRBV27 and TRBJ2-7, with D unclear. Trimming cost V 6 bases and J 7 bases, with 16 bases left between them. The CDR3 runs 13 residues. Germline CDR1 reads MNHEY; CDR2 reads SMNVEV (reference sequence). The CDR3 nucleotides read TGTGCCAGCAGAAAGGGATCTTACAATGAGCAGTACTTC. Translated, it gives CASRKGSYNEQYF.

The rearrangement links TRBV12-3 or TRBV12-4 to TRBJ2-3, with unresolved D. Trimming left V 2 bases short and J 4 bases short, with 7 bases between. This CDR3 contains 13 residues. DNA of the CDR3: TGTGCCAGCAGTTTATCCTGGTCAGATACGCAGTATTTT. Translation gives CASSLSWSDTQYF.

The chain has TRBV21-1 and TRBJ2-3; TRBD1, the table's D call, was not compared with the DNA. TRBV21-1 is flagged as a pseudogene. CDR3 size: 15 residues. For the CDR3, the DNA is TGTGCCAGCAGCAAGGGCCCCTGGGGCACAGATACGCAGTATTTT. The encoded protein is CASSKGPWGTDTQYF.

There are a few counts of this clonotype. The chain combines TRBV20-1 with TRBJ2-5; no reliable D call. The CDR3 has 12 residues. The germline V and J ends were trimmed by 1 base and 2 bases, with 5 bases remaining between them. Germline-derived CDR1 and CDR2 are DFQATT and SNEGSKA (reference sequence). The CDR3 spells CSARVPQETQYF. CDR3 in DNA: TGCAGTGCTAGAGTCCCGCAAGAGACCCAGTACTTC.

This clonotype has only a few counts. CDR3 amino acids: CASSLSGSGELFF. The CDR3 nucleotides are TGCGCCAGCAGCTTGTCTGGGAGCGGGGAGCTGTTTTTT. J is TRBJ2-2 and V is TRBV5-1; D perhaps matches TRBD2 (5 bases). The CDR3 extends over 13 amino acids. Germline V lookup: CDR1 SGHRS, CDR2 YFSETQ. Trimming removed 1 base at V and 7 bases at J, with 8 bases between.

This clonotype has a handful of counts. The chain is built from TRBV6-6 and TRBJ2-7, with a tentative D call TRBD1 (6 bases). V was cut by 7 bases and J by 6 bases, with 19 bases left in between. From germline, CDR1 is MNHNY and CDR2 SVGAGI (reference sequence). The CDR3 covers 14 residues. CDR3 sequence reads: CASMSQGRDIEQYF. The CDR3 nucleotides are TGTGCCAGCATGTCCCAGGGCAGGGACATCGAGCAGTACTTC.

Only a few counts were recorded for this clonotype. The chain links TRBV21-1 to TRBJ2-6; the D call of TRBD1 is as the table states it, not checked on the DNA. TRBV21-1 is an annotated pseudogene. This CDR3 has 16 amino acids. CDR3 in amino acids: CASLLTGPSGANVLTF. CDR3 bases: TGTGCCAGCCTACTCACAGGGCCTTCTGGGGCCAACGTCCTGACTTTC.

The chain employs TRBV7-9 and TRBJ2-1; TRBD2 might be the D (5 bases). V was pared by 4 bases and J by 2 bases, with 12 bases between. CDR1 and CDR2 (germline): SEHNR, FQNEAQ (reference sequence). The CDR3 is 15 residues long. The CDR3 loop reads CASSSALGAYNEQFF. CDR3 nucleotides: TGTGCCAGCAGCTCGGCACTAGGAGCCTACAATGAGCAGTTCTTC.

This clonotype occurred a few times. This rearrangement joins TRBV4-1 to TRBJ2-7, with 12 bases fitting TRBD2. The CDR3 is made up of 19 amino acids. The germline gives CDR1 MGHRA, CDR2 YSYEKL. Losses at the gene ends were 4 bases for V and 3 bases for J; bases not matched to a gene: 16. CDR3 bases: TGCGCCAGCAGCCGACAAACTGATATTACTAGCGGGGGGTGCTACGAGCAGTACTTC. Encoded protein: CASSRQTDITSGGCYEQYF.

This clonotype has more than one count but fewer than ten. The V and J genes are TRBV7-9 and TRBJ2-3; 10 bases match TRBD1. J lost 5 bases, V lost 5 bases, and 7 bases had no gene match. From germline, CDR1 is SEHNR and CDR2 FQNEAQ (reference sequence). The CDR3 length is 15 residues. The CDR3: CASSNYRDRGDTQYF. CDR3 DNA: TGTGCCAGCAGCAATTACCGGGACAGGGGAGATACGCAGTATTTT.

This clonotype appeared a few times. As DNA, the CDR3 is TGCAGTGCTAGACCGGGACTAGCAAGGACCGGGGAGCTGTTTTTT. Protein sequence: CSARPGLARTGELFF. This chain joins TRBV20-1 and TRBJ2-2, with TRBD2 matching over 9 bases. The V gene end was trimmed by 2 bases and the J gene end by 5 bases; junction bases not matched to a gene: 6. This CDR3 has 15 amino acids. The germline gives CDR1 DFQATT, CDR2 SNEGSKA (reference sequence).

This clonotype was seen more than once but under ten times. The rearrangement uses TRBV7-9 and TRBJ2-4; 7 bases match TRBD1. Near its end, the DNA agrees better with TRBJ2-7, so the J call may be wrong. This CDR3 spans 15 amino acids. Germline lookup yields CDR1 SEHNR and CDR2 FQNEAQ (reference sequence). CDR3 in amino acids: CASSLTGTASYEQYF. As DNA, the CDR3 is TGTGCCAGCAGCTTAACCGGGACAGCGAGTTACGAGCAGTACTTC.

The chain combines TRBV27 with TRBJ1-2, with TRBD1 identical over 8 bases. The germline V gene encodes CDR1 MNHEY and CDR2 SMNVEV (reference sequence). V dropped 6 bases and J dropped 5; count of bases not matched to a gene: 11. The CDR3 covers 15 residues. This CDR3 is CASSAGQGVGYGYTF. The CDR3 DNA follows: TGTGCCAGCAGCGCAGGACAGGGTGTCGGGTATGGCTACACCTTC.

This clonotype was found a few times. This rearrangement joins TRBV16 to TRBJ1-1; D is unresolved. The CDR3 has 13 residues. V lost 1 base to trimming and J lost 5 bases, with 8 bases between them. Germline lookup yields CDR1 KGHSY and CDR2 FQNENV. CDR3 in DNA: TGTGCCAGCAGCCAATACGGTGGGACTGAAGCTTTCTTT. Its protein is CASSQYGGTEAFF.